This T cell receptor beta chain is from a study of response to subunit inactivated influenza vaccine. TCRdb itself ran the RT-PCR reads through MiXCR, one entry per CDR3 protein. The sample has just under 550,000 distinct CDR3 sequences; around a quarter are singletons. Only a few counts were recorded for this clonotype. Looked up from germline, CDR1 is DFQATT and CDR2 is SNEGSKA (reference sequence). The CDR3 is 15 residues long. The V segment lost 1 base and the J segment 4 bases; nucleotides outside the gene matches: 7. The same sample was also studied in work on T cells expressing NK-cell markers. That source adds: 5'RACE template switching with UMIs generated TCR beta cDNA.

This clonotype was sampled from a man between 50 and 59 years old who received an inactivated influenza vaccine. The chain couples TRBV20-1 to TRBJ2-7; 10 nucleotides line up with TRBD2. The starting material was CD4+ T cells sorted from PBMCs, obtained about 12 days after vaccination. CDR3 region: CSARGLAGESYEQYF. CDR3 nucleotides: TGCAGTGCTAGAGGGCTAGCGGGAGAGTCGTACGAGCAGTACTTC.